Each of the 8 T cell receptor beta chains below was sequenced from the same sample in a study of spatial heterogeneity in lung cancer (dated by TCRdb to the late 2010s). In the paper's terms, the time point label means: blood at routine non-recurrence follow-up after resection. For TCR sequencing, whole RNA was extracted from tumor and nontumor lung tissue, or from cryopreserved PBMC samples, and no cell sorting was done. Receptor amplification or capture employed 5' RACE. TCRdb lists the instrument as NextSeq 500. TCRdb trimmed public reads at Q25 via fastp, called clones via MiXCR and kept in-frame beta chains. Here each entry gathers all rows of one CDR3 protein and keeps the most common genes and DNA. This sample has around 110,000 distinct CDR3 sequences in its table, and 12% of those were observed once. The ten largest make up about 15% of the sample. Sequencing was performed on PBMCs, taken at follow-up. Receptors originate from a male donor with early-stage non-small cell lung cancer.

This clonotype was counted only a few times. The chain has TRBV27 and TRBJ1-6, with D hard to call. V lost 4 bases and J 0 bases, leaving 4 bases between the germline ends. This CDR3 is 14 amino acids long. The germline CDR1 and CDR2 sequences are MNHEY and SMNVEV (reference sequence). The CDR3 bases are TGTGCCAGCAGTTCGAGCTCCTATAATTCACCCCTCCACTTT. This translates into CASSSSSYNSPLHF.

This clonotype was found a few times. The gene calls are TRBV12-3 or TRBV12-4 and TRBJ2-7, with TRBD2 as a possible D gene (5 bases). The germline V and J ends were trimmed by 3 bases and 5 bases, with 11 bases remaining between them. The CDR3 is made up of 13 amino acids. The CDR3 DNA reads TGTGCCAGCAGTTTGAGAGGGAGCCACGAGCAGTACTTC. Encoded protein: CASSLRGSHEQYF.

The table lists this clonotype with a few counts. The chain couples TRBV5-1 to TRBJ2-3; D may match TRBD1 or TRBD2 (6 bases each). Germline lookup yields CDR1 SGHRS and CDR2 YFSETQ. The CDR3 contains 14 residues. V shed 3 bases and J shed 2 bases, with 10 bases lying between them. In DNA, the CDR3 is TGCGCCAGCAGCTGGCGGGACACCACAGATACGCAGTATTTT. Translating it yields CASSWRDTTDTQYF.

The chain carries TRBV5-1 and TRBJ1-4; no firm D call. Germline values: CDR1 SGHRS, CDR2 YFSETQ. Trimming took 1 base from V and 0 from J, leaving 13 bases between them. The CDR3 spans 17 residues. This CDR3 reads CASSLKPGDATNEKLFF. The DNA of the CDR3 is TGCGCCAGCAGCTTGAAGCCCGGAGATGCAACTAATGAAAAACTGTTTTTT.

In its sample, this clonotype was seen many times. The chain combines TRBV27 with TRBJ1-4; D possibly corresponds to TRBD1 (6 bases). This CDR3 region has 15 residues. Germline CDR1 and CDR2: MNHEY and SMNVEV (reference sequence). Trimming shortened V by 4 bases and J by 7 bases, and 16 bases separated the two germline ends. CDR3 nucleotide sequence: TGTGCCAGCAGTTCCGGGACCGGGGGGGCTGAAAAACTGTTTTTT. This translates into CASSSGTGGAEKLFF.

This sequence joins TRBV5-4 and TRBJ2-7, with TRBD2 identical over 11 bases. CDR1 is SGHNT and CDR2 is YYREEE in the germline V gene (reference sequence). V was pared by 5 bases and J by 7 bases, with 2 bases of the junction left unmatched. The length of the CDR3 is 12 residues. The CDR3 region is CASSWTSGEQYF. The CDR3 nucleotides read TGTGCCAGCAGTTGGACTAGCGGGGAGCAGTACTTC.

This chain uses TRBV7-8 with TRBJ1-6; D gene ambiguous. The germline V gene encodes CDR1 SGHVS and CDR2 FQNEAQ. This CDR3 has 13 residues. Trimming removed 1 base at V and 13 bases at J, with 11 bases between. The CDR3 here is CASSLGVQTPLHF. The DNA for the CDR3 is TGTGCCAGCAGCTTAGGGGTCCAAACCCCCCTCCACTTT.

This clonotype has a count of ten or more. The chain uses TRBV27 and TRBJ1-3; TRBD1 agrees at 7 bases. Germline V gene sequence: CDR1 MNHEY, CDR2 SMNVEV (reference sequence). Trimming at V came to 8 bases and at J to 1 base, leaving 20 bases not matched to a gene. CDR3 length equals 19 residues. Here the CDR3 DNA reads TGTGCCAGCCGCCACATGTGGGTGGGACAGAGAACTTCTGGAAACACCATATATTTT. The encoded protein is CASRHMWVGQRTSGNTIYF.